These T cell receptor beta chains were read from a single sample in a study of response to subunit inactivated influenza vaccine. TCRdb passed the RT-PCR reads through MiXCR, listing each CDR3 protein once. The data contain hundreds of thousands of distinct CDR3 sequences, 14% of them seen just once; the ten biggest clones take up less than 9%. The material sequenced was PBMCs from blood, taken roughly 15 days before vaccination. The source is a man in his fifties who received an inactivated influenza vaccine. Each CDR3 is given without its conserved first and last residue. The listing skips clone size in some rows; elsewhere it reads once, few, many or a size class.

clone_size v_call cdr3_aa
. TRBV3-1 ASSQGISEAF
. TRBV4-3 ASSQDVSGAKKNIQY
. TRBV15 ATSRDLWDTEAF
. TRBV9 ASSAAPHLQETQY
few TRBV12-3/TRBV12-4 ASSQGHTSSYEQY
. TRBV11-2 ASSANSGTGGSEQF
few TRBV14 ASSERTSRLYEQY
few TRBV12-5 ASGLGTGFEQF
. TRBV7-2 ASSLWRSGELF
many TRBV4-1 ASSQEGQGTEAF
few TRBV6-2/TRBV6-3 ASSRIENTGELF
. TRBV12-3/TRBV12-4 ASSKPTPQSNTGELF
many TRBV12-3/TRBV12-4 ASSFQAENTEAF
. TRBV29-1 SVQPQPSPGTSLYNEQF
. TRBV10-3 AIGTGNNQPQH
few TRBV12-3/TRBV12-4 ASRQGKWGYEQY
few TRBV7-6 ASLSGGAFTGELF
. TRBV11-2 ASSFSQGTEAF
. TRBV6-1 ASTSSSGANVLT
many TRBV2 ASRALAGAYNEQF
. TRBV3-1 ASSQVGERAEQF
. TRBV7-6 ASSSVAGGGTDTQY
. TRBV7-2 ASRYSSGNYEQY
many TRBV6-1 ASSENGSTREQY
many TRBV12-3/TRBV12-4 ASSSSSSGAKNIQY
. TRBV2 ASRTVTGNQPQH
few TRBV20-1 SANGGIMSALDTQY
. TRBV2 ASSEYEGRRHYGYT
. TRBV12-3/TRBV12-4 ASSLEVGTGRFGGNQPQH
. TRBV12-3/TRBV12-4 ASSLAGAYIDEQF
. TRBV9 ASSMWDRASTDTQY